The T cell receptor (beta chain) under discussion was sequenced for a study of blood T cells in healthy people across ages. General observations from the study: Changes seen in expanded clonotypes were possibly confounded by donor CMV status left unknown. Percentage of naive T cells showed a strong correlation with TCR beta diversity. Across the age range, TCR beta diversity per million T cells fell in a roughly linear way.

V lost 5 bases to trimming and J lost 0 bases, with 26 bases between them. CDR3 length: 20 amino acids. Then a second PCR, running roughly 7 to 11 cycles, was carried out with a sample-barcoded 5' primer and a J-beta primer mix. Each CDR3 protein gets one entry after TCRdb re-called the 5' RACE reads with MiXCR. The sample lists 920,000 or so distinct CDR3 sequences; 35% to 50% were seen once. About this clonotype: Antigen unknown.

The sample consisted of blood. The sequence was obtained from a woman aged 55-70 years in good health. This rearrangement joins TRBV12-3 or TRBV12-4 to TRBJ2-1; perhaps D is TRBD1 or TRBD2 (5 bases each). The CDR3 sequence is CASSPGVWGNGASSYNEQFF. CDR3 in DNA: TGTGCCAGCAGTCCCGGAGTTTGGGGAAACGGGGCCAGCTCCTACAATGAGCAGTTCTTC.